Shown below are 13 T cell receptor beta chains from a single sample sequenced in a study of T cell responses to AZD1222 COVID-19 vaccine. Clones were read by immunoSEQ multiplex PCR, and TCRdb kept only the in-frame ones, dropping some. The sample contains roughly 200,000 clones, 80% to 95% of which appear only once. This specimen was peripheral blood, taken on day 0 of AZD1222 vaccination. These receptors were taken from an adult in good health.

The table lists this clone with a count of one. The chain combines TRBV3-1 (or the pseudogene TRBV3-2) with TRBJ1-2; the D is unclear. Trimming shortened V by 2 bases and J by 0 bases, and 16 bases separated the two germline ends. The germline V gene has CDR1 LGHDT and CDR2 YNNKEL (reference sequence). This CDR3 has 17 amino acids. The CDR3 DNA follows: TGTGCCAGCAGCCAAAGGCCCGGTGGAGTAACTAACTATGGCTACACCTTC. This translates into CASSQRPGGVTNYGYTF.

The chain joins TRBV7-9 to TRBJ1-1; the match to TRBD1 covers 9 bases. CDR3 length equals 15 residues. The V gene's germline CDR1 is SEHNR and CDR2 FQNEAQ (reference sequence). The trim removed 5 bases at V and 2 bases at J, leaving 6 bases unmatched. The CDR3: CASSRRDRDNTEAFF. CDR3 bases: TGTGCCAGCAGCCGACGGGACAGGGATAACACTGAAGCTTTCTTT.

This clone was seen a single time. CDR3 region: CATSRTRDRAYEQYF. CDR3 coding DNA: TGTGCCACCAGCAGAACCCGGGACCGAGCCTACGAGCAGTACTTC. V gene TRBV15 combines with J gene TRBJ2-7; D is tentatively TRBD1 or TRBD2 (5 bases each). The length of the CDR3 is 15 residues. Trimming took off 2 bases at V and 2 bases at J, with 13 bases between the two ends. Looked up from germline, CDR1 is LNHNV and CDR2 is YYDKDF (reference sequence).

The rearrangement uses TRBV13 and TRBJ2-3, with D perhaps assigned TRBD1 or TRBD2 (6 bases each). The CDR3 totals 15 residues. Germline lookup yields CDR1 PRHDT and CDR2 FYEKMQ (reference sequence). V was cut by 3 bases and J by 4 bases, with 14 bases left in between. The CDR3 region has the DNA TGTGCCAGCAGCTTGAAAGGGGGGAGCCCAGATACGCAGTATTTT. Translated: CASSLKGGSPDTQYF.

Here the CDR3 reads CSVEVAPGQGSNYGYTF. CDR3 nucleotides: TGCAGCGTTGAAGTAGCTCCGGGACAGGGCTCTAACTATGGCTACACCTTC. The V call is TRBV29-1, the J call TRBJ1-2; the match to TRBD1 covers 9 bases. Trimming cost V 1 base and J 0 bases; bases outside gene matches: 9. The CDR3 contains 17 residues. Germline CDR1 is SQVTM and CDR2 is ANQGSEA.

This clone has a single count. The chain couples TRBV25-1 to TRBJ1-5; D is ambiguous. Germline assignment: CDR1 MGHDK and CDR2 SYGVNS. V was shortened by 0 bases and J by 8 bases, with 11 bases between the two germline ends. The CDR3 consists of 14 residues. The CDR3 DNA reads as TGTGCCAGCAGTGAATATGTGGGGAGTGAGCCCCAGCATTTT. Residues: CASSEYVGSEPQHF.

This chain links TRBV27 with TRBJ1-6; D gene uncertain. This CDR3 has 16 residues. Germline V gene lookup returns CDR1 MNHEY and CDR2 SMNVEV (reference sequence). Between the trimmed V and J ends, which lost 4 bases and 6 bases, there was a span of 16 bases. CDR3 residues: CASSYTEGIVNSPLHF. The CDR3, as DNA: TGTGCCAGCAGTTACACAGAGGGTATAGTTAATTCACCCCTCCACTTT.

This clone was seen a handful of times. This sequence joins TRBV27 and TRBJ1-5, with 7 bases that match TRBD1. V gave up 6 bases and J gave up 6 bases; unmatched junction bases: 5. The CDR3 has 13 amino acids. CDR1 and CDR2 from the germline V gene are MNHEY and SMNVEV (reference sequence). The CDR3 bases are TGTGCCAGCAGAGACAGGGAGAGTCAGCCCCAGCATTTT. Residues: CASRDRESQPQHF.

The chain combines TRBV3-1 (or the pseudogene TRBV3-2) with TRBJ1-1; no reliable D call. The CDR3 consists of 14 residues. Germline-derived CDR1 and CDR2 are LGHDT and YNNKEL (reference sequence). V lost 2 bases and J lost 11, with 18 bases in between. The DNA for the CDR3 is TGTGCCAGCAGCCAATCACCCGAGGGCGGCCGGGCTTTCTTT. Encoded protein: CASSQSPEGGRAFF.

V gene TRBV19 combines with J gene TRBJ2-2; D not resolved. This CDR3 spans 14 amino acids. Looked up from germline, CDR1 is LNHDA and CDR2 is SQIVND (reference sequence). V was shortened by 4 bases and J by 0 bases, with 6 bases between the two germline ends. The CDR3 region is CASSTLANTGELFF. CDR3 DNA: TGTGCCAGTAGTACGCTTGCGAACACCGGGGAGCTGTTTTTT.

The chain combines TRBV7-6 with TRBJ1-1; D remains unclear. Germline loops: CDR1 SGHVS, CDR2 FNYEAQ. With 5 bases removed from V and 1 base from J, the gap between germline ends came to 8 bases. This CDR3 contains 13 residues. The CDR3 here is CASSPQPNTEAFF. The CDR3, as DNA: TGTGCCAGCAGCCCTCAACCGAACACTGAAGCTTTCTTT.

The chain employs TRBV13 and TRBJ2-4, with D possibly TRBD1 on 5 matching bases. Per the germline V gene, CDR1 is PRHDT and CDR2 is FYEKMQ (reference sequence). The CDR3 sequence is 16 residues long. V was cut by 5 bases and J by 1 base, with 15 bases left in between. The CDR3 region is CASSKPTEVAKNIQYF. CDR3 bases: TGTGCCAGCAGCAAACCGACAGAGGTGGCCAAAAACATTCAGTACTTC.

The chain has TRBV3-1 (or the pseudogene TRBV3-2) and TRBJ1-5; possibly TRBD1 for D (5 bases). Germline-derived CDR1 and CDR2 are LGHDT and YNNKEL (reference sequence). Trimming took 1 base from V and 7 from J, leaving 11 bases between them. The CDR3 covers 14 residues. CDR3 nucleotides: TGTGCCAGCAGCCAAGTAGGGCAGGGCCAGCCCCAGCATTTT. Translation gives CASSQVGQGQPQHF.